This TCR beta chain was found in a study of T cells in Graves' hyperthyroidism and ophthalmopathy (dated by TCRdb to between 2018 and 2021). Context from the whole study: Peripheral blood was sampled at the time of initial diagnosis, prior to any treatment. The paper describes TCR Vbeta CDR3 sequencing of 120 to 150 peripheral blood samples, made up of 40 to 45 ophthalmopathy patients, 70 to 80 hyperthyroidism patients and roughly 17 progressor patients. For training and testing, the roughly 97 patients in the discovery cohort were randomly divided in a 7:3 ratio. Once sampling was done, hyperthyroidism patients were given methimazole at a starting dose of 30 mg daily, whereas ophthalmopathy patients were given high-dose intravenous methylprednisolone. Prospective prediction of ophthalmopathy was tested in an independent validation cohort consisting of 18 to 20 hyperthyroidism patients and approximately 16 patients who later progressed to ophthalmopathy. TCR V-J signatures able to tell the groups apart were searched for in a discovery cohort of 90 to 100 patients, of whom about 40 had Graves' ophthalmopathy and around 57 had stable Graves' hyperthyroidism. In addition, the study compared T-cell repertoires in thyroid tissue and in blood from several Graves' hyperthyroidism patients. Beyond this particular receptor, the publication reports: No statistical method was used to set the sample size in advance, and investigators knew the group allocation. A model built on a 13 V-J signature distinguished ophthalmopathy from stable hyperthyroidism, reaching about 88% sensitivity and around 81% specificity in cross-validation and 80%/75% in testing. Blood samples also contained most of the expanded thyroid clonotypes (frequency above 0.001), which suggests that blood repertoires may reflect thyroid immune responses. In validation, the model predicted progression to ophthalmopathy with 55% to 71% sensitivity and approximately 74% specificity, a median of 6.5 months before onset.

The TCR beta CDR3 regions were amplified from the RNA transcripts. The TCR CDR3 was subjected to a first round of RT-PCR using the HTBI primer set and the Qiagen OneStep RT-PCR kit. A second multiplex PCR round built the libraries, followed by size selection and purification. Paired-end sequencing of the libraries was performed with 100 bp reads on an Illumina HiSeq2000. The authors' pipeline ran thus. Raw data were processed with SOAPnuke, discarding reads with adapters, uncalled bases, mean Phred below 15, or no exact constant-primer or identifier match. COPE v1.2.5 was used to merge high-quality paired reads, and clonotypes were defined as unique nucleotide sequences. Clonotypes were aligned to IMGT TRBV, TRBD and TRBJ reference segments using MiTCR v1.1. The analysis included only V-J combinations with a frequency above 0.0001, which together covered around 99% of the repertoires. A TCS score was defined as the ratio of F50 (clonal expansion) to E x V (chaos), with BLOSUM62-based TCRdist applied between CDR3 peptides within each V-J. Welch's t-statistics and random forest reduced fewer than 550 V-J features to fewer than 15, which were used in a naive Bayes classifier (R e1071). TCRdb reprocessed the public reads (quality trimming at Q25 with fastp, clone calling with MiXCR) and kept in-frame beta chains. Rows are unified per CDR3 protein, each entry keeping the most common DNA and genes. These V and J calls derive from TCRdb rather than the authors' analysis. This sample has under 300,000 distinct CDR3 sequences in its table, and 25% to 30% of those were observed once. The ten top clones hold around 30% of the sample.

Hyperthyroidism patients were aged 18 to 65 years and newly diagnosed, with disease duration of less than 2 months. The study excluded patients with uncontrolled infections, other autoimmune diseases, pregnancy or lactation. Clinical symptoms, serum thyroxine and TRAb, thyroid ultrasound, and orbital computed tomography formed the basis for the diagnoses. Blood from progressor patients was drawn when they were first diagnosed with hyperthyroidism, before any ophthalmopathy symptoms appeared. Ficoll-Paque density gradient centrifugation was used to isolate PBMCs from approximately 10 ml of fresh peripheral blood. Patients classed as progressors first received a Graves' hyperthyroidism diagnosis and then went on to develop ophthalmopathy during follow-up. Trizol reagent was used to extract total RNA, and RNA quality was then checked on an Agilent 2100 Bioanalyzer. The CDR3 sequence holds 13 residues, the cysteine and phenylalanine included. Here the CDR3 DNA is all that survives: 39 bases in frame from base 1. Looking up the germline V gene (reference sequence) yields CDR1 DFQATT and CDR2 SNEGSKA. V and J lose 1 base and 3 bases, and a span of 10 bases separates them.

This clonotype was counted ten times or more. The clone's antigen remains unknown. Per-base qualities were not stored, and no clone one base away is much larger. In this chain, TRBV20-1 is recombined with TRBJ2-7; a confident D gene designation cannot be given. The specimen was blood. This receptor was taken from a man between 40 and 49 years old with Graves' hyperthyroidism that later progressed to Graves' ophthalmopathy. The DNA sequence is TGCAGTGCTAGAGCTGGCCATCACTACGAGCAGTACTTC. Translated, it gives CSARAGHHYEQYF.